Listed below are T cell receptor beta chains from one sample, sequenced in a study of beta chain features in type 1 diabetes. The protocol was immunoSEQ multiplex PCR, while the TCRdb copy is restricted to in-frame clones and leaves out a portion. The table has 200,000 to 300,000 clones, approximately 14% seen once; the top ten hold around 0.03%. Sequencing was done on a sample of naive CD4+ T cells from blood. The source of these receptors is a woman aged 40-49 years in good health. Both conserved end residues are part of each CDR3. The D gene is left open where the match is weak. Some rows mark clone size as missing; the rest say once, few, many or name a class of expanded clone.

D gene	V gene	J gene	clone size	CDR3 length	CDR3 DNA	CDR3 protein
TRBD2	TRBV10-3	TRBJ2-2	few	14	TGTGCCGCGTCGACCGGGGGGTCCACCGGGGAGCTGTTTTTT	CAASTGGSTGELFF
TRBD1	TRBV29-1	TRBJ1-1	.	13	TGCAGCGTTGATTCGACAGGGAGGAGTGAAGCTTTCTTT	CSVDSTGRSEAFF
TRBD2	TRBV27	TRBJ2-1	.	15	TGTGCCAGCAGCCTTAGCGGGGGGGCCCATGGTGAGCAGTTCTTC	CASSLSGGAHGEQFF
TRBD2	TRBV2	TRBJ2-3	few	14	TGTGCCAGCGGACTAGCGGGGACCACAGATACGCAGTATTTT	CASGLAGTTDTQYF
TRBD1	TRBV29-1	TRBJ2-7	.	15	TGCAGCGTTGAAGAAGGGGGGACAGGTCACTACGAGCAGTACTTC	CSVEEGGTGHYEQYF
TRBD2	TRBV12-5	TRBJ2-1	.	13	TGTGTCAGTCGGGACTACTCCTACAATGAGCAGTTCTTC	CVSRDYSYNEQFF
TRBD1	TRBV25-1	TRBJ2-4	.	15	TGTGCCAGCAGCGGGACAGGGGAAGGCAAAAACATTCAGTACTTC	CASSGTGEGKNIQYF
TRBD2	TRBV4-3	TRBJ2-1	few	16	TGCGCCAGCAGCCCAGCCCAGTTGGGAGGGTACAATGAGCAGTTCTTC	CASSPAQLGGYNEQFF
.	TRBV7-8	TRBJ1-1	.	15	TGTGCCAGCAGCTTAGCCGGGCGGGGGGCGACTGAAGCTTTCTTT	CASSLAGRGATEAFF
.	TRBV11-2	TRBJ1-1	.	14	TGTGCCAGCAGCCCTAAGAGGGAGAACACTGAAGCTTTCTTT	CASSPKRENTEAFF
TRBD1	TRBV7-9	TRBJ2-5	.	14	TGTGCCAGCAGCTTAGAGCAGGGGGCCGGGACCCAGTACTTC	CASSLEQGAGTQYF
.	TRBV14	TRBJ2-4	few	15	TGTGCCAGCAGCCATAGTGGAGCGGGTACAAACATTCAGTACTTC	CASSHSGAGTNIQYF
.	TRBV21-1	TRBJ2-3	.	17	TGTGCCAGCAGGATTGGACTAGCCCGCGGCCGGATTCAGGGGCAGTATTTT	CASRIGLARGRIQGQYF
.	TRBV7-8	TRBJ1-6	few	15	TGTGCCAGCAGCTCCCGCAGGGGCTTCGGTTCACCCCTCCACTTT	CASSSRRGFGSPLHF
TRBD1	TRBV29-1	TRBJ2-7	.	14	TGCAGCGTTGCTATCCGACAGGGCTCCTACGAGCAGTACTTC	CSVAIRQGSYEQYF
.	TRBV6-6	TRBJ1-6	few	14	TGTGCCAGCAGCCTACAGGGTGATAATTCACCCCTCCACTTT	CASSLQGDNSPLHF
.	TRBV11-2	TRBJ2-1	.	16	TGTGCCAGCAGCCACTTTTGGGACGGGGGTAGTAATGAGCAGTTCTTC	CASSHFWDGGSNEQFF
.	TRBV5-1	TRBJ2-2	.	13	TGCGCCAGCAGCTTGACGGGCACCGGGGAGCTGTTTTTT	CASSLTGTGELFF
.	TRBV19	TRBJ2-2	few	13	TGTGCCAGTAGTATCCGGAGGGCCGGGGAGCTGTTTTTT	CASSIRRAGELFF
.	TRBV5-4	TRBJ2-3	.	17	TGTGCCAGCAGCTTGGGGAGTAGCGGTGCAACACACCATACGCAGTATTTT	CASSLGSSGATHHTQYF
.	TRBV29-1	TRBJ1-2	.	9	TGCAGCGTTGACCTGGGCTACACCTTC	CSVDLGYTF
.	TRBV2	TRBJ1-5	.	15	TGTGCCAGCACAGTAGACAGACGTAGCAATCAGCCCCAGCATTTT	CASTVDRRSNQPQHF
.	TRBV18	TRBJ2-3	.	14	TGTGCCAGCTCACCATCTCTAGAGGCGGATACGCAGTATTTT	CASSPSLEADTQYF
.	TRBV2	TRBJ2-7	.	14	TGTGCCAGCAGGAGGTCAGGGTTCGGTGACGAGCAGTACTTC	CASRRSGFGDEQYF
.	TRBV7-2	TRBJ2-7	.	17	TGTGCCAGCAGCTTACAATCGTGGCAGGCCCTGGCCTACGAGCAGTACTTC	CASSLQSWQALAYEQYF
.	TRBV13	TRBJ2-2	.	16	TGTGCCAGCAGCGCGAGCGAGCTAGTGGATACCGGGGAGCTGTTTTTT	CASSASELVDTGELFF
TRBD2	TRBV7-2	TRBJ2-7	few	14	TGTGCCAGCAGCCTGACTAGCGGGGGGTACGAGCAGTACTTC	CASSLTSGGYEQYF
.	TRBV19	TRBJ1-1	.	13	TGTGCCAGTAGTGTTGGCAGGGACACTGAAGCTTTCTTT	CASSVGRDTEAFF
.	TRBV23-1	TRBJ1-6	.	15	TGCGCCAGCAGTCAGCCCGGACAGATTAATTCACCCCTCCACTTT	CASSQPGQINSPLHF
TRBD1	TRBV6-5	TRBJ1-2	few	13	TGTGCCAGCAGCCTGACAGGGAACTATGGCTACACCTTC	CASSLTGNYGYTF
TRBD2	TRBV9	TRBJ2-7	.	15	TGTGCCAGCAGCGTAGCGGGAGGGCAGTCCTACGAGCAGTACTTC	CASSVAGGQSYEQYF
TRBD2	TRBV27	TRBJ2-1	.	17	TGTGCCAGCAGTCCTCCTATGGGGCGGGGGGCCCGGGATGAGCAGTTCTTC	CASSPPMGRGARDEQFF
TRBD1	TRBV7-9	TRBJ2-5	.	15	TGTGCCAGCAGCTTGGAACCAGGGGGCGCGGAGACCCAGTACTTC	CASSLEPGGAETQYF
.	TRBV7-9	TRBJ1-5	few	16	TGTGCCAGCAGCTTAGATCTGATCGGGGTATGGCAGCCCCAGCATTTT	CASSLDLIGVWQPQHF
.	TRBV7-2	TRBJ2-3	.	16	TGTGCCAGCAGCTTAGCTTTTCCGGGATTCACAGATACGCAGTATTTT	CASSLAFPGFTDTQYF
.	TRBV11-3	TRBJ1-3	.	15	TGTGCCAGCAGGAGAAACACCAGGCCTGGAAACACCATATATTTT	CASRRNTRPGNTIYF
TRBD2	TRBV18	TRBJ2-7	.	15	TGTGCCAGCTCACCGAGCGGGGGGGCTTTCTACGAGCAGTACTTC	CASSPSGGAFYEQYF
TRBD2	TRBV18	TRBJ2-3	few	18	TGTGCCAGCTCACCACCGTATTCAGGCGGGGGGCTACCAGATACGCAGTATTTT	CASSPPYSGGGLPDTQYF
.	TRBV7-9	TRBJ1-1	few	14	TGTGCCAGCAGCTTCCTGGGGGGGGTAACTGAAGCTTTCTTT	CASSFLGGVTEAFF
.	TRBV29-1	TRBJ2-7	.	14	TGCAGCGTTGAAGCTCAACCGACAGGCAGCGAGCAGTACTTC	CSVEAQPTGSEQYF
.	TRBV5-1	TRBJ2-1	.	13	TGCGCCAGCAGCCCACGGGAGTACAATGAGCAGTTCTTC	CASSPREYNEQFF
TRBD2	TRBV14	TRBJ2-3	.	18	TGTGCCAGCAGCCAAGATTTTTCGACTAGCGGGGGTAGAGATACGCAGTATTTT	CASSQDFSTSGGRDTQYF
.	TRBV10-3	TRBJ2-7	.	16	TGTGCCATCAGTGACCTCGGGGGTAGGACTAACTACGAGCAGTACTTC	CAISDLGGRTNYEQYF
TRBD1	TRBV19	TRBJ1-4	.	14	TGTGCCAGTCGACGAGGACAGGGATATGAAAAACTGTTTTTT	CASRRGQGYEKLFF
TRBD2	TRBV5-1	TRBJ2-1	.	14	TGCGCCAGCGGAATGGTAGCGGGGGTCAATGAGCAGTTCTTC	CASGMVAGVNEQFF
TRBD2	TRBV18	TRBJ2-3	few	16	TGTGCCAGCTCACCTGTAGCCGCGGGGGTGGCAGATACGCAGTATTTT	CASSPVAAGVADTQYF
.	TRBV6-5	TRBJ1-1	.	15	TGTGCCAGCAGGCTACAGGGTTCTATGAACACTGAAGCTTTCTTT	CASRLQGSMNTEAFF
TRBD2	TRBV6-5	TRBJ2-5	few	12	TGTGCCAGCGGGACTATGCCGGGAGCCCAGTACTTC	CASGTMPGAQYF
TRBD1	TRBV19	TRBJ1-5	.	15	TGTGCCAGTCGGAGGGACAGGAGGGGCAATCAGCCCCAGCATTTT	CASRRDRRGNQPQHF
.	TRBV18	TRBJ2-1	.	12	TGTGCCAGCTCACCACAGGGGAATGAGCAGTTCTTC	CASSPQGNEQFF
.	TRBV11-1	TRBJ2-7	few	16	TGTGCCAGCAGCTTAGTGTCGGGGACTTACTCCTACGAGCAGTACTTC	CASSLVSGTYSYEQYF
TRBD2	TRBV4-3	TRBJ2-2	.	17	TGCGCCAGCAGCCAAGAGTCGACCGCGCGGGGGACCGGGGAGCTGTTTTTT	CASSQESTARGTGELFF
.	TRBV21-1	TRBJ1-5	few	14	TGTGCCAGCAGCCTCACAGGGAACAATCAGCCCCAGCATTTT	CASSLTGNNQPQHF
.	TRBV10-3	TRBJ2-1	.	11	TGTGCCATCAGGGACAGTCATGAGCAGTTCTTC	CAIRDSHEQFF
TRBD2	TRBV7-2	TRBJ2-2	.	15	TGTGCCAGCAGTCGACTAGCGGTAACTGCCGGGGAGCTGTTTTTT	CASSRLAVTAGELFF